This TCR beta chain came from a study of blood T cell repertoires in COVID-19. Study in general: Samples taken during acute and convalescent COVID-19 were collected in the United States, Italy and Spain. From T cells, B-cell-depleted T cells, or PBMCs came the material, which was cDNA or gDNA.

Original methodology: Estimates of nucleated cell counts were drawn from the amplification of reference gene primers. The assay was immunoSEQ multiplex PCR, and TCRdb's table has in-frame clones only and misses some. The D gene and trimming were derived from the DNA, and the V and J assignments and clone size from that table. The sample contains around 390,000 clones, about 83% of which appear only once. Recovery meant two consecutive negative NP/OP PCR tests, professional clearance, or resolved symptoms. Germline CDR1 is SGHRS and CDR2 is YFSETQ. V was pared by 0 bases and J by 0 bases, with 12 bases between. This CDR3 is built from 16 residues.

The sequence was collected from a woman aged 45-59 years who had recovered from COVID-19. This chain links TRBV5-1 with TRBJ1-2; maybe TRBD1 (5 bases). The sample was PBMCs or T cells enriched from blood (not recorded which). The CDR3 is CASSLVGADTNYGYTF. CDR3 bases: TGCGCCAGCAGCTTGGTTGGGGCAGATACTAACTATGGCTACACCTTC.